This T cell receptor beta chain was observed in a study of cytomegalovirus exposure and HLA in healthy donors. Overall study results and limits: Some public TCRs appeared in many individuals, while most sequences were rare.

With V trimmed by 5 bases and J by 0 bases, 5 bases remained unmatched. In germline, CDR1 is MDHEN, CDR2 SYDVKM. The CDR3 is made up of 15 amino acids. As regards this clone: Antigen specificity is unknown.

The data were produced by immunoSEQ multiplex PCR, yet TCRdb's version contains in-frame clones alone and is incomplete. The sample has 150,000 to 200,000 clones, about 90% seen once. Sequenced sample: PBMCs. The TCR was taken from a man aged 18 to 29 in good health and CMV-seropositive. The rearrangement uses TRBV28 and TRBJ1-1; 8 bases align to TRBD1. This CDR3 is CASSRPGGMNTEAFF. DNA for the CDR3: TGTGCCAGCAGTCGCCCAGGGGGCATGAACACTGAAGCTTTCTTT.